These T cell receptor beta chains were read from a single sample in a study of CXCR3-negative and CXCR3-positive naive CD8 T cells. TCRdb re-analyzed the 5' RACE reads; it lists each CDR3 protein once, without DNA. This sample's clone table lists approximately 37,000 distinct CDR3 sequences. The material sequenced was memory CD8+ T cells from blood. Receptor source: a human donor in good health. Some clones in this sample may be carry-over from other donors' samples. CDR3s include the opening cysteine and the closing phenylalanine or tryptophan. Clone size appears in some rows only: once, few, many, or a class for an expanded clone.

clone_size	j_call	v_call	cdr3_aa
NA	TRBJ1-1	TRBV25-1	CASSGSPYMNTEAFF
NA	TRBJ1-2	TRBV29-1	CSVEFGQDYGYTF
NA	TRBJ2-1	TRBV6-6	CASSHGGNEQFF
NA	TRBJ1-2	TRBV27	CASSLDRGEIYGYTF
NA	TRBJ2-7	TRBV6-2/TRBV6-3	CASSYDGLSYEQYF
NA	TRBJ1-1	TRBV5-1	CASSLRAGDTEAFF
NA	TRBJ2-3	TRBV6-6	CASSVGTSVTDTQYF
NA	TRBJ2-7	TRBV15	CATSSGVGSYEQYF
NA	TRBJ2-4	TRBV6-5	CASRRDRLNIQYF
large	TRBJ2-1	TRBV29-1	CSVVPGQGRDEQFF
NA	TRBJ2-1	TRBV14	CASSPGFGSHDEQFF
NA	TRBJ2-3	TRBV4-3	CASSQLAGGGADTQYF
NA	TRBJ2-7	TRBV27	CASSLGQDEQYF
NA	TRBJ2-2	TRBV6-4	CASSDTNTGELFF
NA	TRBJ2-5	TRBV4-3	CASSQSPWQETQYF
NA	TRBJ1-1	TRBV12-3/TRBV12-4	CASNEGQGAVTEAFF
NA	TRBJ2-1	TRBV11-2	CASSSVGLAGGRYYNEQFF
NA	TRBJ2-7	TRBV29-1	CSVEGYASGQRTYEQYF
NA	TRBJ2-7	TRBV6-6	CASGDRASYEQYF
medium-sized	TRBJ1-1	TRBV29-1	CSVYMGGDTEAFF
NA	TRBJ2-3	TRBV11-3	CASSPPMADTQYF
NA	TRBJ2-2	TRBV14	CASSQDVTGAAGPAGELFF